Listed here are 18 T cell receptor beta chains from one sample, sequenced in a study of CD8+ T cells in alopecia areata. cDNA serving as the sequencing template came from extracted, reverse transcribed RNA. Assay: immunoSEQ multiplex PCR; the TCRdb copy retains only in-frame clones and omits some. The sample gives 120,000 or so clones, around two fifths of which show up once; approximately 3% is in the top ten. Source material: CD4+ T cells sorted from blood. The receptors derive from a human donor with alopecia areata.

The chain carries TRBV27 and TRBJ2-1, with D maybe TRBD2 (6 bases). Germline assignment: CDR1 MNHEY and CDR2 SMNVEV (reference sequence). The CDR3 totals 13 residues. Trimming cost V 7 bases and J 12 bases, with 19 bases left between them. The CDR3 spells CASTSGLPRGQFF. CDR3 DNA: TGTGCCAGCACTTCGGGACTCCCCAGAGGGCAGTTCTTC.

This clone was recorded once. V usage is TRBV7-9 and J usage is TRBJ2-7; D remains ambiguous. Looked up from germline, CDR1 is SEHNR and CDR2 is FQNEAQ (reference sequence). The CDR3 is 15 residues long. V dropped 8 bases and J dropped 0 bases, with 17 bases sitting between them. CDR3 amino acids: CASSHGSGRSYEQYF. The CDR3 region has the DNA TGTGCCAGCTCCCACGGATCAGGACGCTCCTACGAGCAGTACTTC.

The V gene is TRBV27, the J gene TRBJ2-7; D ambiguous. The CDR3 length is 13 residues. The germline V gene has CDR1 MNHEY and CDR2 SMNVEV (reference sequence). Trimming removed 11 bases at V and 6 bases at J, with 20 bases between. CDR3 DNA: TGTGCCTCCCGGGTTCGGCGGCTCGGCGAGCAGTACTTC. Protein sequence: CASRVRRLGEQYF.

This clone was picked up a small number of times. The genes are TRBV14 and TRBJ1-6; no clear D. Trimming stripped 1 base from V and 1 base from J, with 5 bases between. This CDR3 contains 15 residues. Germline-derived CDR1 and CDR2 are SGHDN and FVKESK. Here the CDR3 DNA reads TGTGCCAGCAGCCAAGGGGGATCCTATAATTCACCCCTCCACTTT. Amino acids: CASSQGGSYNSPLHF.

The sample holds a few counts of this clone. The genes are TRBV7-9 and TRBJ2-4; 13 nucleotides match TRBD2. CDR1 SEHNR and CDR2 FQNEAQ come from the germline V gene (reference sequence). This CDR3 is 17 amino acids long. The junction had 5 bases not matched to a gene; V was cut back by 4 bases and J by 2 bases. The CDR3 sequence: CASSSRLAGGSKNIQYF. The CDR3 DNA sequence: TGTGCCAGCAGCTCAAGACTAGCGGGGGGATCCAAAAACATTCAGTACTTC.

This clone showed up just a few times. The chain joins TRBV4-2 to TRBJ2-6; no definite D call. CDR3 length equals 17 residues. Deletions cut 4 bases from V and 4 bases from J, with 17 bases between. The V gene's germline CDR1 is LGHNA and CDR2 YNFKEQ. DNA of the CDR3: TGTGCCAGCAGCCTTGGCATGGGCGAAGACGGGGCCAACGTCCTGACTTTC. This sequence encodes CASSLGMGEDGANVLTF.

The rearrangement uses TRBV4-1 and TRBJ1-6; the match to TRBD1 covers 7 bases. Per germline, CDR1 MGHRA and CDR2 YSYEKL. The ends lost 1 base at V and 4 bases at J; junction bases unmatched: 13. This CDR3 has 19 amino acids. CDR3 DNA: TGCGCCAGCAGCCAAGTCTCGGACAGGACCCGAATTTATAATTCACCCCTCCACTTT. Translating gives CASSQVSDRTRIYNSPLHF.

The V and J genes are TRBV28 and TRBJ1-5; D unclear. This CDR3 region has 14 residues. Germline V gene data show CDR1 as MDHEN and CDR2 as SYDVKM. Trimming cost V 2 bases and J 3 bases, with 8 bases left between them. The DNA of the CDR3 is TGTGCCAGCAGTTTAGGAGGGCCCAATCAGCCCCAGCATTTT. As protein: CASSLGGPNQPQHF.

This clone was seen a few times. The J gene is TRBJ2-7, the V gene TRBV4-2; no reliable D call. Germline lookup yields CDR1 LGHNA and CDR2 YNFKEQ. The CDR3 covers 14 residues. Deletions cut 1 base from V and 4 bases from J, with 11 bases between. CDR3 DNA: TGTGCCAGCAGCCAAGTGCAGAAGGCTTACGAGCAGTACTTC. As protein: CASSQVQKAYEQYF.

The CDR3 is CASSSAGGSRVSNEQFF. CDR3 coding DNA: TGTGCCAGCAGCTCAGCAGGGGGCTCAAGGGTTTCCAATGAGCAGTTCTTC. This sequence joins TRBV7-2 and TRBJ2-1; 8 nucleotides align to TRBD1. This CDR3 contains 17 residues. Germline V gene sequence: CDR1 SGHTA, CDR2 FQGNSA. V dropped 4 bases and J dropped 6; count of bases not matched to a gene: 14.

The chain is built from TRBV7-9 and TRBJ2-3; D unresolved. Germline V lookup: CDR1 SEHNR, CDR2 FQNEAQ (reference sequence). V shed 1 base and J shed 10 bases, with 9 bases lying between them. The CDR3 loop spans 12 amino acids. CDR3 coding DNA: TGTGCCAGCAGCTTAGGGGCGAGAGCGCAGTATTTT. It encodes CASSLGARAQYF.

The chain is built from TRBV30 and TRBJ2-5; TRBD1 aligns across 9 bases. The V and J ends lost 0 bases and 5 bases, in that order; junction bases with no gene match: 1. Germline CDR1 and CDR2: GTSNPN and SVGIG (reference sequence). The CDR3 is made up of 13 amino acids. The CDR3 bases are TGTGCCTGGAGTGTACAGGGGGCCGAGACCCAGTACTTC. Amino acids: CAWSVQGAETQYF.

This chain connects TRBV27 to TRBJ1-2; D is undetermined. The germline gives CDR1 MNHEY, CDR2 SMNVEV (reference sequence). V was clipped by 4 bases and J by 3 bases, with 12 bases between them. The CDR3 is made up of 14 amino acids. This chain's CDR3 is CASSSSGPDYGYTF. The CDR3 bases are TGTGCCAGCAGTTCCTCAGGACCCGACTATGGCTACACCTTC.

The V gene is TRBV29-1, the J gene TRBJ1-1; no definite D call. Per the germline V gene, CDR1 is SQVTM and CDR2 is ANQGSEA. CDR3 length: 14 residues. Trimming cost V 7 bases and J 2 bases, with 17 bases left between them. CDR3 DNA: TGCAGCGCCTTGACGGCGACCGCTAACACTGAAGCTTTCTTT. This gives the protein CSALTATANTEAFF.

V and J are TRBV4-2 and TRBJ2-7; 12 bases map to TRBD2. CDR3 length: 15 residues. Looked up from germline, CDR1 is LGHNA and CDR2 is YNFKEQ. The J segment lost 0 bases and the V segment lost 4 bases, leaving 1 base of the junction unmatched. The CDR3 DNA is TGTGCCAGCAGCCTGACTAGCGGGAGCTCCTACGAGCAGTACTTC. Its translation: CASSLTSGSSYEQYF.

V is TRBV5-1 and J is TRBJ2-5; TRBD1 matches 8 bases. The CDR3 runs 14 residues. V shed 1 base, J shed 5 bases, and the junction held 4 bases outside the gene matches. From germline, CDR1 is SGHRS and CDR2 YFSETQ. The CDR3 coding sequence is TGCGCCAGCAGCTTGTTCCAGGGGGCCGAGACCCAGTACTTC. It translates to CASSLFQGAETQYF.

This chain joins TRBV29-1 and TRBJ1-1, with D perhaps TRBD1 (5 bases). Per the germline V gene, CDR1 is SQVTM and CDR2 is ANQGSEA. This CDR3 has 12 amino acids. V lost 4 bases to trimming and J lost 7 bases, with 13 bases between them. The CDR3 region is CSVVGAWGEAFF. The CDR3 nucleotides read TGCAGCGTTGTTGGGGCTTGGGGTGAAGCTTTCTTT.

J is TRBJ2-1 and V is TRBV7-6; 7 positions agree with TRBD1. The CDR3 is 12 amino acids. V gave up 5 bases and J gave up 15 bases; unmatched junction bases: 10. Germline V gene sequence: CDR1 SGHVS, CDR2 FNYEAQ. CDR3 sequence reads: CASSAPGTAPFF. The CDR3 coding sequence is TGTGCCAGCAGCGCGCCCGGGACAGCCCCGTTCTTC.